This T cell receptor beta chain was recorded in a study of CXCR3-negative and CXCR3-positive naive CD8 T cells (dated by TCRdb to between 2019 and 2020). For context, the study as a whole: About 135 million TRB reads were obtained in total, roughly 1.5 +/- 0.3 million reads per library. Diversity and physicochemical repertoire analyses were performed on about 12 donors pooled from two independent experiments. Naive subsets from about five donors and memory cells from 3 donors were included in the TRBV-TRBJ cluster analysis. What the work shows at the level of the full study, not this receptor alone: Compared with CXCR3-negative naive cells, CXCR3-positive naive cells had TRB CDR3s with higher hydrophobicity (lower Kidera factor 4), lower energy, and higher strength and volume indices. Within the same donor, TRBV-TRBJ usage looked similar between naive CXCR3-negative and CXCR3-positive cells, but memory cells had distinct patterns. Freshly isolated PBMCs were used for most assays because CXCR3 expression went down partially after cryopreservation. Because surface CD5, which is linked to self-reactivity in mice, was comparable between the naive subsets, TCR interaction strength was also inferred from TRB CDR3 physicochemical properties. Repertoire diversity was comparably high in both naive subsets but much lower in memory CD8+ T cells.

To note about this clonotype: This clone's antigen is unknown.

Taken from the germline V gene, the CDR1 and CDR2 loops are MDHEN and SYDVKM. From the cysteine through the phenylalanine, the CDR3 covers 13 amino acids. No DNA is listed. Each CD8+ T cell subset was flow-sorted in triplicate, and 300,000 cells per subset were placed directly into RLT lysis buffer. To keep memory contaminants out, a stringent definition of naive CD8+ T cells was applied: CD45RO-CCR7+CD27+CD95-. Peripheral blood mononuclear cells were isolated from buffy coats using standard density gradient centrifugation. A FACSAria III was used to flow-sort naive CXCR3-negative and CXCR3-positive CD8+ T cells. Total RNA was extracted from sorted cells with an RNeasy Mini Kit. The sequencing machine was a NextSeq 550. The Human TCR Profiling Kit (MiLaboratory) was used to prepare UMI-labeled 5' RACE TRB cDNA libraries. cDNA synthesis used the entire amount of extracted RNA, and PCR amplification then used the entire amount of cDNA produced. Libraries were prepared in parallel with an identical number of PCR cycles. From the authors' description of their analysis: With a requirement of at least two reads per UMI, MIGEC and MiXCR extracted about 50,000 +/- 10,000 unique UMI-labeled TRB cDNA molecules per library. On average, approximately 40,000 +/- 10,000 functional in-frame TRB CDR3 nucleotide clonotypes lacking stop codons were found per library. Diversity metrics, including normalized Shannon-Wiener and Chao1, were computed in VDJtools after downsampling to 5000 UMI-labeled TRB molecules per sample. Clonotype-size-weighted physicochemical properties of the central five CDR3 residues (interaction energy, strength, volume and Kidera factor 4) were computed in VDJtools. TCRdb reprocessed the reads and provides one entry for every CDR3 protein sequence; no DNA is given. The V and J calls come from TCRdb's annotation, not from the publication. This sample's listing comprises 84,000 or so distinct CDR3 sequences. The ten largest account for around 1.4% of the sample.

The sequence links TRBV28 to TRBJ1-5. The origin of this receptor is a human donor in good health. Some clones in this sample may be carry-over from other donors' samples. Material for sequencing was naive CXCR3- CD8+ T cells from blood. Per the publication, the cell subset or site label means: CD45RO-CCR7+CD27+CD95- naive CD8+ T cells lacking CXCR3 (TNR3-). The CDR3: CASSLENHQPQHF.